The 19 T cell receptor beta chains in this list originate from one sample, sequenced in a study of T-cell reconstitution after alpha-beta-depleted transplantation in children. The TCRbeta library incorporated unique molecular identifiers. MiXCR, run by TCRdb on the PCR reads, gives a single entry per CDR3 protein. The table shows some 600,000 distinct CDR3 sequences, with roughly 13% occurring only once. The sample was PBMCs, mostly from graft donor cells, taken 360 days after TCRalphabeta/CD19-depleted stem cell transplant. Every receptor here comes from a male patient aged 10 to 17 who had a stem cell transplant for acute myeloid leukemia, so the T cells may come from the graft donor.

The chain joins TRBV11-2 to TRBJ2-1, with 9 bases aligning to TRBD2. This CDR3 has 18 residues. Germline V gene data show CDR1 as SGHAT and CDR2 as FQNNGV. Losses at the gene ends were 4 bases for V and 0 bases for J; bases not matched to a gene: 10. This CDR3 reads CASSSHFLAGHSYNEQFF. CDR3 DNA: TGTGCCAGCAGCTCCCATTTTCTAGCGGGGCACTCCTACAATGAGCAGTTCTTC.

This clonotype was picked up a small number of times. The J gene is TRBJ2-5, the V gene TRBV5-1; a weak D match, TRBD2 (7 bases). Germline V gene sequence: CDR1 SGHRS, CDR2 YFSETQ. The germline V and J ends were trimmed by 0 bases and 5 bases, with 11 bases remaining between them. The CDR3 has 14 amino acids. The DNA for the CDR3 is TGCGCCAGCAGCTTGGGGACTAGGGGGGAGACCCAGTACTTC. This gives the protein CASSLGTRGETQYF.

This clonotype was seen only a few times. In DNA, the CDR3 is TGCGCCAGCAGCCCCCCCCTACATGGAGAGCAGTTCTTC. It is translated as CASSPPLHGEQFF. V gene TRBV5-1 combines with J gene TRBJ2-1, with D unclear. Trimming took 4 bases from V and 10 from J, leaving 15 bases between them. Germline V gene lookup returns CDR1 SGHRS and CDR2 YFSETQ. There are 13 residues in the CDR3.

The J gene is TRBJ2-3, the V gene TRBV19; D unclear. The length of the CDR3 is 13 residues. Per the germline V gene, CDR1 is LNHDA and CDR2 is SQIVND (reference sequence). V shed 6 bases and J shed 5 bases, with 12 bases lying between them. CDR3 in amino acids: CASSLGFRDTQYF. The CDR3 DNA reads as TGTGCCAGTAGCCTGGGGTTTCGAGATACGCAGTATTTT.

This clonotype has at least ten counts. J is TRBJ2-2 and V is TRBV12-3 or TRBV12-4; tentatively, D is TRBD1 (5 bases). This CDR3 spans 14 amino acids. Trimming pared 5 bases from V and 4 bases from J, leaving 11 bases between. The CDR3 nucleotides read TGTGCCAGCAGTCAGGCAGGGCTCACCGGGGAGCTGTTTTTT. It translates to CASSQAGLTGELFF.

This clonotype was seen more than once but under ten times. The genes are TRBV29-1 and TRBJ2-1; perhaps D is TRBD1 or TRBD2 (6 bases each). Germline values: CDR1 SQVTM, CDR2 ANQGSEA. The CDR3 runs 12 residues. With 5 bases removed from V and 8 bases from J, the gap between germline ends came to 13 bases. CDR3 coding DNA: TGCAGCGTTTATTATAGGGGGGATGAGCAGTTCTTC. This translates into CSVYYRGDEQFF.

This clonotype was recorded many times. V gene TRBV29-1 combines with J gene TRBJ2-2; D is undetermined. Germline-derived CDR1 and CDR2 are SQVTM and ANQGSEA. CDR3 length: 13 residues. Trimming pared 1 base from V and 0 bases from J, leaving 3 bases between. The CDR3 reads CSVEGSNTGELFF. The CDR3, as DNA: TGCAGCGTTGAAGGGTCGAACACCGGGGAGCTGTTTTTT.

The V gene is TRBV4-3, the J gene TRBJ1-6; 7 bases are shared with TRBD1. The CDR3 extends over 15 amino acids. Trimming at V came to 0 bases and at J to 12 bases, leaving 8 bases not matched to a gene. Germline lookup yields CDR1 LGHNA and CDR2 YSLEER. The DNA of the CDR3 is TGCGCCAGCAGCCAAGAAGCGGCAGGGGGGGTACCCCTCCACTTT. It codes for CASSQEAAGGVPLHF.

The chain uses TRBV20-1 and TRBJ1-5; TRBD1 agrees at 7 bases. Germline V CDR1 and CDR2: DFQATT, SNEGSKA (reference sequence). The CDR3 has 13 residues. With 4 bases clipped from V and 5 bases from J, the junction kept 5 bases outside the gene matches. This CDR3 is CSAIRGRDQPQHF. CDR3 bases: TGCAGTGCTATCAGGGGGAGGGATCAGCCCCAGCATTTT.

This clonotype occurred a few times. The chain has TRBV11-2 and TRBJ2-3; no clear D. This CDR3 is built from 16 residues. The germline V gene has CDR1 SGHAT and CDR2 FQNNGV. Between the trimmed V and J ends, which lost 1 base and 2 bases, there was a span of 13 bases. In DNA, the CDR3 is TGTGCCAGCAGCTTAGGATGGGTTACTCACACAGATACGCAGTATTTT. Translation: CASSLGWVTHTDTQYF.

Many counts were recorded for this clonotype. V is TRBV20-1 and J is TRBJ2-7, with 7 positions matching TRBD1. This CDR3 spans 16 amino acids. The V gene end was trimmed by 6 bases and the J gene end by 3 bases; junction bases not matched to a gene: 17. Germline CDR1 and CDR2: DFQATT and SNEGSKA (reference sequence). CDR3 sequence: CSAKTGWHWTNYEQYF. The CDR3 region has the DNA TGCAGTGCCAAGACAGGGTGGCATTGGACGAACTACGAGCAGTACTTC.

In its sample, this clonotype was seen a few times. The rearrangement uses TRBV7-8 and TRBJ2-4; 9 nucleotides line up with TRBD2. Trimming at V came to 5 bases and at J to 7 bases, leaving 12 bases not matched to a gene. This CDR3 is built from 16 residues. The germline CDR1 and CDR2 sequences are SGHVS and FQNEAQ. CDR3 sequence reads: CASSPLRAGGPNIQYF. The CDR3 nucleotides read TGTGCCAGCAGCCCACTCCGGGCGGGAGGGCCGAACATTCAGTACTTC.

In its sample, this clonotype was seen a few times. V usage is TRBV11-2 and J usage is TRBJ1-4; TRBD1 matches at 7 bases. The V gene's germline CDR1 is SGHAT and CDR2 FQNNGV. CDR3 size: 15 residues. J lost 13 bases, V lost 2 bases, and 13 bases had no gene match. The CDR3 coding sequence is TGTGCCAGCAGCTTATTTCCCAGGGGGTCGGGATTACTGTTTTTT. It translates to CASSLFPRGSGLLFF. Using reference TRBV11-2 and TRBJ1-4 for the parts outside the CDR3, the full variable domain is EAGVAQSPRYKIIEKRQSVAFWCNPISGHATLYWYQQILGQGPKLLIQFQNNGVVDDSQLPKDRFSAERLKGVDSTLKIQPAKLEDSAVYLCASSLFPRGSGLLFFGSGTQLSVL.

The chain links TRBV29-1 to TRBJ2-5; D not certain. Germline values: CDR1 SQVTM, CDR2 ANQGSEA. V lost 8 bases and J 7 bases, leaving 17 bases between the germline ends. The CDR3 extends over 12 amino acids. The CDR3 loop reads CSPVGPSGTQYF. In DNA, the CDR3 is TGCAGCCCAGTAGGGCCTTCGGGGACCCAGTACTTC.

This clonotype was counted ten times or more. The chain links TRBV29-1 to TRBJ2-7; D ambiguous. Between the trimmed V and J ends, which lost 4 bases and 2 bases, there was a span of 9 bases. Germline CDR1 reads SQVTM; CDR2 reads ANQGSEA. This CDR3 spans 12 amino acids. The CDR3, as DNA: TGCAGCGTTGTTCGAGGTACCTACGAGCAGTACTTC. Residues: CSVVRGTYEQYF.

The chain links TRBV11-2 to TRBJ2-3; 11 bases match TRBD2. The CDR3 runs 19 residues. Germline lookup yields CDR1 SGHAT and CDR2 FQNNGV. Trimming cost V 6 bases and J 0 bases; bases outside gene matches: 14. CDR3 sequence reads: CASRSHPFSGRESTDTQYF. The CDR3, as DNA: TGTGCCAGCAGGTCCCACCCCTTTAGCGGGAGGGAGAGCACAGATACGCAGTATTTT.

The chain links TRBV29-1 to TRBJ1-3; D is ambiguous. Between the trimmed V and J ends, which lost 6 bases and 0 bases, there was a span of 6 bases. The CDR3 loop spans 12 amino acids. Germline loops: CDR1 SQVTM, CDR2 ANQGSEA. CDR3 DNA: TGCAGCGTAGAAATCTCTGGAAACACCATATATTTT. Translation: CSVEISGNTIYF.

This clonotype appeared many times. This rearrangement joins TRBV5-1 to TRBJ2-2, with no clear D. The CDR3 spans 13 residues. V lost 5 bases and J lost 5, with 10 bases in between. Germline V lookup: CDR1 SGHRS, CDR2 YFSETQ. This chain's CDR3 is CASRPRGTGELFF. The CDR3, as DNA: TGCGCCAGCAGACCTAGAGGTACCGGGGAGCTGTTTTTT.

This clonotype showed up just a few times. The V call is TRBV7-9, the J call TRBJ2-7, with D unresolved. Germline V lookup: CDR1 SEHNR, CDR2 FQNEAQ (reference sequence). Trimming removed 1 base at V and 0 bases at J, with 10 bases between. This CDR3 is 15 amino acids long. CDR3 protein: CASSLGRKGSYEQYF. CDR3 bases: TGTGCCAGCAGCTTAGGGCGGAAGGGCTCCTACGAGCAGTACTTC. The full variable domain, its missing parts supplied by reference TRBV7-9 and TRBJ2-7, is DTGVSQNPRHKITKRGQNVTFRCDPISEHNRLYWYRQTLGQGPEFLTYFQNEAQLEKSRLLSDRFSAERPKGSFSTLEIQRTEQGDSAMYLCASSLGRKGSYEQYFGPGTRLTVT.